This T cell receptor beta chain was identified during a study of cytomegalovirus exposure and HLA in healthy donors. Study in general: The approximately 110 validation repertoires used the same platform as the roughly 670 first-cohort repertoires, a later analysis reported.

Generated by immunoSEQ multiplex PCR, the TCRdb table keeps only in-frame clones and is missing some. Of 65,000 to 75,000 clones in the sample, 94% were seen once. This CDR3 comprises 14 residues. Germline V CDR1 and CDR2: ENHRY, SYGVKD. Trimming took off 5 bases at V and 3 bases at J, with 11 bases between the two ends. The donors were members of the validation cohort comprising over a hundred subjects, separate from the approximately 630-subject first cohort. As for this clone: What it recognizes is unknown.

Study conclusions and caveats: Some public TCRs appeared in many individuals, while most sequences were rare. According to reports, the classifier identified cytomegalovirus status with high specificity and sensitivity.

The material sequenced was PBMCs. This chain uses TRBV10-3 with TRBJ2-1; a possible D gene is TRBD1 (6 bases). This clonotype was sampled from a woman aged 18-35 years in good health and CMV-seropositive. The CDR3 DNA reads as TGTGCCATCAGTCCCGGACAGAACTACAATGAGCAGTTCTTC. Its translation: CAISPGQNYNEQFF.